This record concerns one T cell receptor beta chain sequence. Its specificity is unknown. This specimen comes from a study of cytomegalovirus exposure and HLA in healthy donors. Study background: Earlier results showed roughly 120 million unique TCR beta sequences derived from around 170 million T cells. Study-level findings and limits: The study listed approximately 160 cytomegalovirus-associated TCR beta chains. The majority of TCR sequences were rare, yet some public TCRs appeared in many donors. A previous analysis found most TCR beta V segments productive roughly 87% or roughly 30% of the time.

Primers included in the PCR were 60 Vbeta and 13 Jbeta primers. Method: immunoSEQ multiplex PCR; TCRdb's copy keeps in-frame clones and lacks some. The sample includes 98,000 or so clones, approximately 76% of them seen just once. This CDR3 is built from 16 residues. The ends were cut back, 5 bases at V and 4 bases at J, with 20 bases in the middle. Germline V CDR1 and CDR2: LNHDA, SQIVND (reference sequence). This chain connects TRBV19 to TRBJ2-5, with a weak D call TRBD2 (5 bases). The sequence was obtained from a man in his forties in good health and CMV-seronegative. The material sequenced was PBMCs. The CDR3 region is CASSDPRGKNRETQYF. Written as DNA, the CDR3 is TGTGCCAGTAGTGACCCCCGAGGGAAAAACAGAGAGACCCAGTACTTC.